Here is one TCR beta chain with its context. Within the sample, other DNA sequences also encode this same CDR3. The data originate from a study of beta chain features in type 1 diabetes. As every portion of the isolated RNA was reverse transcribed, the sequencing read expressed TCRB transcripts. Profiled with immunoSEQ multiplex PCR; TCRdb holds only in-frame clones, not every one. The repertoire holds some 500,000 clones, with roughly 11% as singletons. The CDR3 has 15 amino acids. Trimming stripped 2 bases from V and 7 bases from J, with 16 bases between. CDR1 and CDR2 from the germline V gene are SGHRS and YFSETQ.

This chain uses TRBV5-1 with TRBJ2-1; D call uncertain. The sequencing sample was made of naive CD4+ T cells from blood. The receptor comes from a woman between 18 and 29 years old in good health. The chain's CDR3 is CASSFVGQGGNEQFF. The DNA for the CDR3 is TGCGCCAGCAGCTTCGTCGGGCAAGGTGGGAATGAGCAGTTCTTC.